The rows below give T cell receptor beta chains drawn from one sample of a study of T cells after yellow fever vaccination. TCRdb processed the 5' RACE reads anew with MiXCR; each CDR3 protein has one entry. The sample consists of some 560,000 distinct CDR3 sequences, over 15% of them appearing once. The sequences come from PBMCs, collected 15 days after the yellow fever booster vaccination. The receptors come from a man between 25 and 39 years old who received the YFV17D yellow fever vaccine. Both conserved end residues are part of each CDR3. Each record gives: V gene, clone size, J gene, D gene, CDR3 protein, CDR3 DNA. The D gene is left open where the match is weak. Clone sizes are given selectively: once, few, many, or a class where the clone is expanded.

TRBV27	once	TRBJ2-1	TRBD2	CASSRGSEQFF	TGTGCCAGCAGTCGCGGGAGTGAGCAGTTCTTC
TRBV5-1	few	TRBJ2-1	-	CASSPGEGVYNEQFF	TGCGCCAGCAGTCCAGGGGAGGGCGTCTACAATGAGCAGTTCTTC
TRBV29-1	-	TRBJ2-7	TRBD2	CSVGVTSGRYEQYF	TGCAGCGTTGGGGTGACTAGCGGGAGATACGAGCAGTACTTC
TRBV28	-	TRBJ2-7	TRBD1	CASTHGTGGVEQYF	TGTGCCAGCACCCATGGGACAGGGGGTGTCGAGCAGTACTTC
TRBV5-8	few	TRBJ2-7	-	CASRALDGNYEQYF	TGTGCCAGCCGCGCCTTGGACGGGAACTACGAGCAGTACTTC
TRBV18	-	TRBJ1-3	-	CASSPTAQGGNTIYF	TGTGCCAGCTCACCAACGGCACAGGGAGGAAACACCATATATTTT
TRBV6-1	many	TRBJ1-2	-	CASSEDSAYGYTF	TGTGCCAGCAGTGAAGACAGTGCCTATGGCTACACCTTC
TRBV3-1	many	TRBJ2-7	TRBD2	CASSQAWTSGRGPKYF	TGTGCCAGCAGCCAGGCCTGGACTAGCGGGAGAGGGCCGAAGTACTTC
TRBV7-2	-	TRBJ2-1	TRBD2	CASSWSGRDHNEQFF	TGTGCCAGCAGCTGGAGCGGGAGGGACCACAATGAGCAGTTCTTC
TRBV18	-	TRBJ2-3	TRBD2	CASSGRTSADTQYF	TGTGCCAGCTCGGGAAGGACTAGCGCGGATACGCAGTATTTT
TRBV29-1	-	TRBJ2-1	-	CSGMVPKVADYNEQFF	TGCAGCGGGATGGTTCCGAAGGTAGCGGACTACAATGAGCAGTTCTTC
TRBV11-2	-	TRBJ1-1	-	CASSVLQGNTEAFF	TGTGCCAGCAGCGTTTTACAGGGGAACACTGAAGCTTTCTTT
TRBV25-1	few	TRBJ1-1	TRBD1	CASEGQGVSEAFF	TGTGCCTCGGAGGGACAGGGGGTGTCTGAAGCTTTCTTT
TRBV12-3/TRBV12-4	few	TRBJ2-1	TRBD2	CASREAGVGNNEQFF	TGTGCCAGCAGGGAAGCGGGAGTGGGTAACAATGAGCAGTTCTTC
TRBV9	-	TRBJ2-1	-	CASSVAAGSYNEQFF	TGTGCCAGCAGCGTAGCTGCGGGCTCCTACAATGAGCAGTTCTTC
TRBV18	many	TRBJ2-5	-	CASSPTHQETQYF	TGTGCCAGCTCACCAACGCACCAAGAGACCCAGTACTTC
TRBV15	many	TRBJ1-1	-	CATSRGSGQAFF	TGTGCCACCAGCAGAGGGTCAGGACAAGCTTTCTTT
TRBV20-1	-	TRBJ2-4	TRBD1	CSARGAGTGNLAKNIQYF	TGCAGTGCTAGAGGGGCCGGGACAGGGAACTTAGCCAAAAACATTCAGTACTTC
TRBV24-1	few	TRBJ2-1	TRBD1	CATSDTTGGWGYNEQFF	TGTGCCACCAGTGATACAACAGGGGGTTGGGGTTACAATGAGCAGTTCTTC
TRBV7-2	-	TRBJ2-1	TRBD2	CASSLAGGDYHPYNEQFF	TGTGCCAGCAGCTTAGCGGGGGGGGACTACCACCCCTACAATGAGCAGTTCTTC
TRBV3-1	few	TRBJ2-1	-	CAIPSLRRVEQFF	TGTGCCATACCCTCCCTTCGTCGAGTAGAGCAGTTCTTC
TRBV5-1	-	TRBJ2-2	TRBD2	CASSSAREITGELFF	TGCGCCAGCAGCTCGGCGCGGGAGATCACCGGGGAGCTGTTTTTT
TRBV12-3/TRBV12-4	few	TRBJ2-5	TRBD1	CASRTGGETQYF	TGTGCCAGCAGAACAGGGGGAGAGACCCAGTACTTC
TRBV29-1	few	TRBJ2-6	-	CSVRGAGANVLTF	TGCAGCGTTAGAGGGGCCGGGGCCAACGTCCTGACTTTC
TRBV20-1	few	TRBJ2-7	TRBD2	CSARGTSGEIYEQYF	TGCAGTGCTAGAGGAACTAGCGGAGAAATCTACGAGCAGTACTTC
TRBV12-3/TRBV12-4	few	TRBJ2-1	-	CASSNPSDGGPYNEQFF	TGTGCCAGCAGCAACCCCTCGGACGGAGGGCCCTACAATGAGCAGTTCTTC
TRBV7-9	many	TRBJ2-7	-	CASQGSSYEQYF	TGTGCCAGCCAGGGAAGCTCCTACGAGCAGTACTTC
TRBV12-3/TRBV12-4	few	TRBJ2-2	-	CASSLGPPRPGELFF	TGTGCCAGCAGTCTGGGGCCCCCCCGGCCCGGGGAGCTGTTTTTT
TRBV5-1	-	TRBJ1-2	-	CASSSDRGGYTF	TGCGCCAGCAGCTCCGACCGGGGGGGCTACACCTTC
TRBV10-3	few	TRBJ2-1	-	CAISEPTGNNNEQFF	TGTGCCATCAGTGAGCCAACCGGGAATAACAATGAGCAGTTCTTC
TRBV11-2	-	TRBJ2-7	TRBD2	CASSLGAGGLEQYF	TGTGCCAGCAGCTTAGGGGCGGGAGGGCTCGAGCAGTACTTC
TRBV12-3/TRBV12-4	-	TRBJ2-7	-	CASSLMGPSYEQYF	TGTGCCAGCAGTTTAATGGGACCCAGCTACGAGCAGTACTTC
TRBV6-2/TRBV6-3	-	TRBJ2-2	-	CASEADTYTGELFF	TGTGCCAGCGAGGCTGACACCTACACCGGGGAGCTGTTTTTT
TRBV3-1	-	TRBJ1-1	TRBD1	CASSQDAGQGRAFF	TGTGCCAGCAGCCAGGACGCTGGACAGGGACGAGCTTTCTTT
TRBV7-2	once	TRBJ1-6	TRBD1	CASSSGGAGGRPLHF	TGTGCCAGCAGCTCGGGAGGGGCAGGGGGCCGACCCCTCCACTTT
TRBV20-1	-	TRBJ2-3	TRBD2	CSAKSGGNTDTQYF	TGCAGTGCTAAGTCGGGAGGAAACACAGATACGCAGTATTTT